Presented here are 11 T cell receptor beta chains from one specimen sequenced in a study of sequential checkpoint blockade in melanoma. Clones were read by immunoSEQ multiplex PCR, and TCRdb kept only the in-frame ones, dropping some. The table has 30,000 or so clones, about four fifths seen once; the top ten hold 15% to 20%. Sample treatment: randomized to nivolumab then ipilimumab (arm A) or the reverse (arm B). Source: CD8+ T cells sorted from blood (inferred from file names), taken from a patient given nivolumab and ipilimumab in sequence. Receptors originate from a human donor with melanoma.

The CDR3 loop reads CATYTPGAEAFF. The CDR3 bases are TGTGCCACCTATACCCCCGGGGCTGAAGCTTTCTTT. The chain carries TRBV28 and TRBJ1-1, with D uncertain. The CDR3 has 12 residues. Per germline, CDR1 MDHEN and CDR2 SYDVKM. The ends were cut back, 10 bases at V and 6 bases at J, with 15 bases in the middle.

This sequence joins TRBV9 and TRBJ2-5; D unclear. Germline loops: CDR1 SGDLS, CDR2 YYNGEE. V was trimmed by 4 bases and J by 5 bases, leaving 12 bases between them. There are 13 residues in the CDR3. CDR3 in DNA: TGTGCCAGCAGCCCCCCCCAGTCGGAGACCCAGTACTTC. It yields the protein CASSPPQSETQYF. Complete variable domain (other parts from reference TRBV9 and TRBJ2-5): DSGVTQTPKHLITATGQRVTLRCSPRSGDLSVYWYQQSLDQGLQFLIQYYNGEERAKGNILERFSAQQFPDLHSELNLSSLELGDSALYFCASSPPQSETQYFGPGTRLLVL.

This clone was counted between two and nine times. This chain uses TRBV19 with TRBJ1-4; D gene uncertain. Trimming cost V 6 bases and J 0 bases, with 8 bases left between them. Germline values: CDR1 LNHDA, CDR2 SQIVND (reference sequence). The CDR3 spans 14 residues. CDR3 nucleotide sequence: TGTGCCAGTAGGATGCGTTCAACTAATGAAAAACTGTTTTTT. Amino acids: CASRMRSTNEKLFF.

The chain couples TRBV19 to TRBJ2-1; 10 nucleotides align to TRBD2. CDR1 is LNHDA and CDR2 is SQIVND in the germline V gene (reference sequence). The CDR3 is 19 residues long. Trimming took 6 bases from V and 0 from J; bases not matched to a gene: 14. CDR3 nucleotide sequence: TGTGCCAGTAGACCCGGGACTAGCGATAGTTGGAGCTCCTACAATGAGCAGTTCTTC. As protein: CASRPGTSDSWSSYNEQFF.

The rearrangement uses TRBV7-2 and TRBJ2-7; possibly TRBD2 for D (5 bases). CDR1 is SGHTA, CDR2 FQGNSA, per germline. This CDR3 region has 13 residues. Trimming cost V 1 base and J 4 bases, with 8 bases left between them. CDR3 DNA: TGTGCCAGCAGCTTAGAAGAGGGATACGAGCAGTACTTC. As protein: CASSLEEGYEQYF.

This clone has only one observation. The chain links TRBV10-3 to TRBJ1-2; 12 nucleotides line up with TRBD1. J gave up 3 bases and V 3 bases, and 5 bases lay outside the gene matches. The CDR3 extends over 16 amino acids. Germline V gene lookup returns CDR1 ENHRY and CDR2 SYGVKD. The CDR3 DNA follows: TGTGCCATCAGTGATTGGGACAGGGGGCTGGACTATGGCTACACCTTC. It specifies CAISDWDRGLDYGYTF.

The chain links TRBV5-4 to TRBJ2-5, with 9 bases lining up with TRBD2. The CDR3 is 16 amino acids. Per germline, CDR1 SGHNT and CDR2 YYREEE (reference sequence). V shed 4 bases and J 1 base; nucleotides not matched to a gene: 8. Here the CDR3 reads CASSPRGLAAQETQYF. For the CDR3, the DNA is TGTGCCAGCAGCCCCCGGGGACTAGCCGCCCAAGAGACCCAGTACTTC.

The rearrangement links TRBV7-9 to TRBJ2-3; D may be TRBD2 (6 bases). This CDR3 region has 16 residues. Germline CDR1 is SEHNR and CDR2 is FQNEAQ (reference sequence). With 4 bases removed from V and 0 bases from J, the gap between germline ends came to 14 bases. The CDR3 is CASSSPRGESTDTQYF. In DNA form, the CDR3 reads TGTGCCAGCAGCTCCCCGCGGGGAGAGAGCACAGATACGCAGTATTTT. Variable domain in full (rest from reference TRBV7-9 and TRBJ2-3): DTGVSQNPRHKITKRGQNVTFRCDPISEHNRLYWYRQTLGQGPEFLTYFQNEAQLEKSRLLSDRFSAERPKGSFSTLEIQRTEQGDSAMYLCASSSPRGESTDTQYFGPGTRLTVL.

This sequence joins TRBV4-3 and TRBJ2-1, with 8 bases identical to TRBD2. Germline assignment: CDR1 LGHNA and CDR2 YSLEER. Trimming removed 2 bases from V and 8 bases from J; junction bases left unmatched: 11. The CDR3 has 16 residues. DNA of the CDR3: TGCGCCAGCAGCCAAAAGGGGGACGGGGGGGCAGATGAGCAGTTCTTC. Translating it yields CASSQKGDGGADEQFF.

The V gene is TRBV28, the J gene TRBJ2-1, with TRBD2 identical over 7 bases. With 6 bases clipped from V and 8 bases from J, the junction kept 10 bases outside the gene matches. CDR1 is MDHEN, CDR2 SYDVKM, per germline. The length of the CDR3 is 14 residues. The CDR3 DNA sequence: TGTGCCAGCAGCTGGCGCGGGGGATCGGATGAGCAGTTCTTC. Amino acid sequence: CASSWRGGSDEQFF.

The chain recombines TRBV5-4 with TRBJ2-7, with 8 bases identical to TRBD2. Losses at the gene ends were 2 bases for V and 1 base for J; bases not matched to a gene: 17. CDR3 length: 19 amino acids. Germline CDR1 and CDR2: SGHNT and YYREEE (reference sequence). This CDR3 is CASSFGAGGVRQPSYEQYF. The CDR3 nucleotides read TGTGCCAGCAGCTTTGGGGCGGGGGGAGTCCGGCAACCGTCCTACGAGCAGTACTTC. Using reference TRBV5-4 and TRBJ2-7 for the parts outside the CDR3, the full variable domain is ETGVTQSPTHLIKTRGQQVTLRCSSQSGHNTVSWYQQALGQGPQFIFQYYREEENGRGNFPPRFSGLQFPNYSSELNVNALELDDSALYLCASSFGAGGVRQPSYEQYFGPGTRLTVT.